Reported below is one T cell receptor beta chain. Its specificity is not known. The study drew the donors from its approximately 110-subject validation cohort, separate from the 666-subject first cohort. This specimen comes from a study of cytomegalovirus exposure and HLA in healthy donors. The CDR3 extends over 14 amino acids. V was cut by 1 base and J by 3 bases, with 9 bases left in between. The V gene's germline CDR1 is SGHTA and CDR2 FQGTGA. Profiled with immunoSEQ multiplex PCR; TCRdb holds only in-frame clones, not every one. The repertoire has some 350,000 clones, around 90% of them found once; the top ten carry more than 0.9%. Study conclusions and caveats: Reports described diagnosis of cytomegalovirus status by the classifier as highly specific and sensitive.

This clonotype was obtained from a woman in her twenties or thirties in good health and CMV-seropositive. Sample: PBMCs. The chain employs TRBV7-3 and TRBJ1-1, with D possibly matching TRBD1 (5 bases). CDR3 coding DNA: TGTGCCAGCAGCTTAAGCGGGGCTGACACTGAAGCTTTCTTT. Residues: CASSLSGADTEAFF.